This T cell receptor beta chain was found in a study of T cells in Graves' hyperthyroidism and ophthalmopathy. RNA transcripts provided the source from which TCR beta CDR3 regions were amplified. TCR CDR3 regions were first amplified by RT-PCR with HTBI primers. MiXCR was run by TCRdb on the multiplex PCR reads, yielding one entry per CDR3 protein. The sample contains approximately 360,000 distinct CDR3 sequences, more than 15% of which appear only once. This clonotype has ten or more counts. Its antigen remains unknown. This CDR3 comprises 13 residues. Germline CDR1 SGHDT, CDR2 YYEEEE. V lost 0 bases and J lost 7; bases outside the gene matches: 1. Lactation, pregnancy, other autoimmune disease or uncontrolled infection excluded patients. An approximately 10 ml volume of fresh peripheral blood provided the PBMCs. Findings and caveats of the study: Also found in blood were most expanded thyroid clonotypes above 0.001. Model predictions of ophthalmopathy came a median about 6.3 months before onset.

The receptor was derived from a woman younger than 30 with Graves' hyperthyroidism that later progressed to Graves' ophthalmopathy. The sequenced sample was blood. The V call is TRBV5-6, the J call TRBJ1-2; TRBD1 agrees at 9 bases. The CDR3 here is CASSLDRGLGYTF. The CDR3 nucleotides are TGTGCCAGCAGCTTGGACAGGGGGCTTGGCTACACCTTC.